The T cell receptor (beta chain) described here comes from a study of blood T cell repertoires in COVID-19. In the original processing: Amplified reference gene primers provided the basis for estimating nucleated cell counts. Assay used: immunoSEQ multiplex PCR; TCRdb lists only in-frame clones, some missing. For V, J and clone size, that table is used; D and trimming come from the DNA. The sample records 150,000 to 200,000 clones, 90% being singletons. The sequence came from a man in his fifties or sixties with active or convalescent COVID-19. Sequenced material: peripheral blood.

CDR3 in DNA: TGTGCCATCAGTGACAGGGGGCCGGGCTATGGCTACACCTTC. It codes for CAISDRGPGYGYTF. The rearrangement links TRBV10-3 to TRBJ1-2; 8 positions agree with TRBD1. Germline V CDR1 and CDR2: ENHRY, SYGVKD. With 3 bases clipped from V and 4 bases from J, the junction kept 4 bases outside the gene matches. This CDR3 has 14 residues.